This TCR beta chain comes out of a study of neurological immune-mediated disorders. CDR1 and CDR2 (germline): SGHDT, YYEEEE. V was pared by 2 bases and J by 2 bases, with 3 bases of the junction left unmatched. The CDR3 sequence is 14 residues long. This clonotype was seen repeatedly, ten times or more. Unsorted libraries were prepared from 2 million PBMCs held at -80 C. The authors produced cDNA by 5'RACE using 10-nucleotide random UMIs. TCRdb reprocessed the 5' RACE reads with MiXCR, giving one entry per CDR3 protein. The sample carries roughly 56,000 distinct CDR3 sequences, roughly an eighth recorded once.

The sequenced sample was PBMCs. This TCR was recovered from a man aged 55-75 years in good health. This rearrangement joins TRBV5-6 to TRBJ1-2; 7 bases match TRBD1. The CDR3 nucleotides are TGTGCCAGCAGCTTATTGGGACAGAACTATGGCTACACCTTC. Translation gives CASSLLGQNYGYTF.